This entry features one TCR beta chain sequence. Its specificity is unknown. Treatment of any kind had been given to no patient before thyroid surgery. The sample belongs to a study of metastatic and nonmetastatic thyroid tumors. Across the study: Malignant and benign thyroid patients had repertoires compared in peripheral blood and tumor or nodule tissue. Study-level results: Patients with malignant thyroid tumors reportedly had significantly higher TCR beta diversity than those with benign nodules, in blood and tumor.

Original processing notes: A classifier of distant metastasis in papillary thyroid cancer was built from CDR3 differences (across clinicopathological groups). TCRdb re-called clones via MiXCR from the PCR reads. The V and J calls shown here were made by TCRdb, not taken from the authors' results. Of around 37,000 clones in the sample, roughly 26% were seen once. Germline V lookup: CDR1 MNHNS, CDR2 SASEGT. The V end was cut by 8 bases, the J end by 2 bases, with 8 bases between. There are 12 residues in the CDR3. V usage is TRBV6-1 and J usage is TRBJ2-3, with no clear D. The sample comprised blood. The clonotype was recovered from a female donor with papillary thyroid cancer or a benign thyroid nodule (not recorded which). Some clones in this sample may be carry-over from other donors' samples. This CDR3 reads CASYKITDTQYF. DNA for the CDR3: TGTGCCAGCTATAAGATCACAGATACGCAGTATTTT.